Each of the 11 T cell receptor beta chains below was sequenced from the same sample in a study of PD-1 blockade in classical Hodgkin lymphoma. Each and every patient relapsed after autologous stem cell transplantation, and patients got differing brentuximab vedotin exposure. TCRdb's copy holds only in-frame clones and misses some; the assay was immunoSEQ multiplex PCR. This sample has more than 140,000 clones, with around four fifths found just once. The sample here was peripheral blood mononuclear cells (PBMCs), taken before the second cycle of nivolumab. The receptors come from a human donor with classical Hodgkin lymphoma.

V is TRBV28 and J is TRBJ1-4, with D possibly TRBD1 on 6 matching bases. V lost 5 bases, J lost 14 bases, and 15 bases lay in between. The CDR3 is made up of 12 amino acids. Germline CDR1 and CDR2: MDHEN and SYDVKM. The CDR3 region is CASSPSTGFLFF. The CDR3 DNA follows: TGTGCCAGCAGTCCCTCGACAGGCTTTCTGTTTTTT.

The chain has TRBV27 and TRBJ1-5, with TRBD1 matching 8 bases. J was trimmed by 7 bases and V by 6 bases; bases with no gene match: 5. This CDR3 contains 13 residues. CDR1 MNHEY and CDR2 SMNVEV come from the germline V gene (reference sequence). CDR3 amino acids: CASRRQGFQPQHF. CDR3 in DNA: TGTGCCAGCAGAAGACAGGGGTTCCAGCCCCAGCATTTT.

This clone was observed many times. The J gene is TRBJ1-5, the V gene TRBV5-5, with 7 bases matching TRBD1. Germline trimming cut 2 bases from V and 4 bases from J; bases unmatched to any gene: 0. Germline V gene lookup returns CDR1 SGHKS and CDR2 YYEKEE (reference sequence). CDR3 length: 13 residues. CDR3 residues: CASSLQGNQPQHF. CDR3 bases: TGTGCCAGCAGCTTACAGGGGAATCAGCCCCAGCATTTT.

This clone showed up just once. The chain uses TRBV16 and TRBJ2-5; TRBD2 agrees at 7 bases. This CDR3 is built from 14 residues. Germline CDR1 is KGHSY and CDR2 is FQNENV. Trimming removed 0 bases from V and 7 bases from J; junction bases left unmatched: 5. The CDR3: CASSQSPGGWTQYF. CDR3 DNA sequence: TGTGCCAGCAGCCAATCACCGGGAGGATGGACCCAGTACTTC.

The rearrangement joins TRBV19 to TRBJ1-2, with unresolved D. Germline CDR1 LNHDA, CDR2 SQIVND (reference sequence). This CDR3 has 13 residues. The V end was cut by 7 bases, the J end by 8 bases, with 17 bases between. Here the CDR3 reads CASTPDGDGGYTF. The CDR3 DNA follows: TGTGCCAGTACCCCCGACGGGGATGGAGGCTACACCTTC.

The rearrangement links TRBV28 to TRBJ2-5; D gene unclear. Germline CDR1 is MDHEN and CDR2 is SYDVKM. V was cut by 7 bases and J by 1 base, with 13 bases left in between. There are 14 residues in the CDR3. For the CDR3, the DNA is TGTGCCAGCACCTTTCGGGTGAGCCAAGAGACCCAGTACTTC. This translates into CASTFRVSQETQYF.

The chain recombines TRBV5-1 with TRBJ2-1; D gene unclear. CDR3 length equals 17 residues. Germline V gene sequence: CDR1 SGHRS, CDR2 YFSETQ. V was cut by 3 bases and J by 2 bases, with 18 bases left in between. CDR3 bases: TGCGCCAGCAGCTCCCTCTCTACAGTTGGAACCTACAATGAGCAGTTCTTC. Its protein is CASSSLSTVGTYNEQFF.

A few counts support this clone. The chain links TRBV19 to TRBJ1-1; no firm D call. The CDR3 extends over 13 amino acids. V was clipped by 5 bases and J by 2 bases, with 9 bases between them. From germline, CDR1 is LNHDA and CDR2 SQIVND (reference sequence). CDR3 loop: CASSQTSNTEAFF. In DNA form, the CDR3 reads TGTGCCAGTAGTCAGACATCTAACACTGAAGCTTTCTTT.

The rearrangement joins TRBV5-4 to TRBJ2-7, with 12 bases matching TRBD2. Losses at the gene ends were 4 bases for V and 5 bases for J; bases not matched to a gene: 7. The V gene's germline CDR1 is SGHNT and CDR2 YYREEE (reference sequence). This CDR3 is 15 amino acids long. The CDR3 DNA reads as TGTGCCAGCAGCCCCCCCCTAGCGGGGGGGCACGAGCAGTACTTC. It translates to CASSPPLAGGHEQYF. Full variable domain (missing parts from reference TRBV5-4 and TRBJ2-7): ETGVTQSPTHLIKTRGQQVTLRCSSQSGHNTVSWYQQALGQGPQFIFQYYREEENGRGNFPPRFSGLQFPNYSSELNVNALELDDSALYLCASSPPLAGGHEQYFGPGTRLTVT.

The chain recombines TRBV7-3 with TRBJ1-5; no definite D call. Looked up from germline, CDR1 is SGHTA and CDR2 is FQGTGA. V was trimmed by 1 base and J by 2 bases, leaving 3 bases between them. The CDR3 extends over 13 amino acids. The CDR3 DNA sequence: TGTGCCAGCAGCTTAAGGCGCAATCAGCCCCAGCATTTT. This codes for CASSLRRNQPQHF.

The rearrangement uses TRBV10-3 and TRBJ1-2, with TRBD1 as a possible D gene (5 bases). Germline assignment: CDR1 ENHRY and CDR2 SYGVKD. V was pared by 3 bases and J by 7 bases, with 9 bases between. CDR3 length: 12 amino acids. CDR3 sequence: CAISESGTGYTF. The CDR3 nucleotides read TGTGCCATCAGTGAATCAGGGACTGGCTACACCTTC.